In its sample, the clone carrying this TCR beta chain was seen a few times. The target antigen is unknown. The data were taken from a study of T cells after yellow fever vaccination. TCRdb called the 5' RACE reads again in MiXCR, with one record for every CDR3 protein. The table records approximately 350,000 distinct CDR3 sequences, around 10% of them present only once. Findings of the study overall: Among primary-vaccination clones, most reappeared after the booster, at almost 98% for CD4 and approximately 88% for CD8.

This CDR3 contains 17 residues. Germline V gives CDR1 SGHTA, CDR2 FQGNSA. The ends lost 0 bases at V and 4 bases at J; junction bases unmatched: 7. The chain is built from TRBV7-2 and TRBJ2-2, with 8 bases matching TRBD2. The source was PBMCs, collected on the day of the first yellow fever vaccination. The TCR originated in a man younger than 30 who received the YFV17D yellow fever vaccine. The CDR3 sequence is CASSLAVSGGPTGELFF. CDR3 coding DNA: TGTGCCAGCAGCTTAGCTGTTTCGGGGGGGCCCACCGGGGAGCTGTTTTTT.